A selection of T cell receptor beta chains follows, all from one sample in a study of cytomegalovirus exposure and HLA in healthy donors. Sequencing was performed with immunoSEQ multiplex PCR; in TCRdb, only in-frame clones are kept and a portion is missing. The sample lists 90,000 to 150,000 clones; roughly 72% were seen once. The sample taken for sequencing was PBMCs. The receptors were sampled from a woman aged 45-59 years in good health and CMV-seropositive. Each CDR3 is given without its conserved first and last residue. A D gene is named only where the DNA matches it firmly.

ASSDPMRPQH NA TRBJ1-5 TRBV6-1
ASSLIQANYGYT NA TRBJ1-2 TRBV28
ASSLVASGGRPQH TRBD1 TRBJ1-5 TRBV7-8
ASSPATGSYNEQF TRBD1 TRBJ2-1 TRBV18
AISPTGMNTEAF NA TRBJ1-1 TRBV10-3
ASSPRDSSYEQY NA TRBJ2-7 TRBV11-1
AWSPNGQGNIQY TRBD1 TRBJ2-4 TRBV30
SVTGETQY NA TRBJ2-5 TRBV20-1
ASSETENTEAF NA TRBJ1-1 TRBV6-1
ASRGGPYEQY TRBD2 TRBJ2-7 TRBV13
AWAAGNGRGEQF TRBD2 TRBJ2-1 TRBV30
AISEAFGEQY NA TRBJ2-7 TRBV10-3
ASTSAGSDYEQY NA TRBJ2-7 TRBV6-6
ASSSYPASEQY NA TRBJ2-7 TRBV27
ASSSGLLAKNIQY NA TRBJ2-4 TRBV28
ASSQDSQRTTMNTEAF NA TRBJ1-1 TRBV4-3
ASSLRPSD NA TRBJ2-5 TRBV19
ASNSQTGDETQY NA TRBJ2-5 TRBV5-4
ASSFSFLGHNEQF NA TRBJ2-1 TRBV7-2
ASSKGRGDTQY TRBD2 TRBJ2-3 TRBV19
ASSYEEGWNTEAF NA TRBJ1-1 TRBV6-6
ASSEYGSYEQY NA TRBJ2-7 TRBV10-1
ASSLGQGASYQPQH TRBD1 TRBJ1-5 TRBV7-6
ASSSRYEQY NA TRBJ2-7 TRBV6-6
ASSSGGGQAYEQY TRBD1 TRBJ2-7 TRBV5-1
ASSLEYSGANVLT NA TRBJ2-6 TRBV5-5
ASSDGGDGYT NA TRBJ1-2 TRBV6-1
AIRDGTAKSTDTQY TRBD1 TRBJ2-3 TRBV10-3
ASSPPDSEYEQY NA TRBJ2-7 TRBV5-5
ASSQESRDSQPQH TRBD1 TRBJ1-5 TRBV4-3
SVEDYDTQY NA TRBJ2-3 TRBV29-1
ASSITSGGTGELF TRBD2 TRBJ2-2 TRBV19
ASSLADSIDTDTQY NA TRBJ2-3 TRBV5-1
ASSPTSGGYNEQF TRBD2 TRBJ2-1 TRBV5-1
ASRPTASYEQY NA TRBJ2-7 TRBV4-1
ASSFTGDGTEAF TRBD1 TRBJ1-1 TRBV11-1
AWNRDRVTEAF TRBD1 TRBJ1-1 TRBV30
ASRISGEQY TRBD2 TRBJ2-7 TRBV28
ASSLGGGYEQF NA TRBJ2-1 TRBV7-2
AISESGGAAETQY NA TRBJ2-5 TRBV10-3
ASRAGGDTQY TRBD2 TRBJ2-3 TRBV27
ASSLGQGSYNEQF TRBD1 TRBJ2-1 TRBV7-3
ASSPRSLGLESYEQY NA TRBJ2-7 TRBV18
ASSLSLVANYGYT NA TRBJ1-2 TRBV5-1
ASSLTGQQETQY NA TRBJ2-5 TRBV28
ASSLGKEDIQY NA TRBJ2-4 TRBV5-1
ATGQGSDIQY TRBD1 TRBJ2-4 TRBV10-3
ASSPSLAGGITEAF TRBD1 TRBJ1-1 TRBV18
SVPMWDSHST TRBD1 TRBJ1-2 TRBV29-1
ASSISGTGGRADTQY TRBD1 TRBJ2-3 TRBV7-2
ASSQDSPEAF NA TRBJ1-1 TRBV4-2